A single sample gave rise to the 32 T cell receptor beta chains below, sequenced in a study of cytotoxic CD8 clonotypes in ibrutinib-treated CLL. The data were produced by immunoSEQ multiplex PCR, yet TCRdb's version contains in-frame clones alone and is incomplete. The sample contains 110,000 to 150,000 clones, roughly 76% of which appear only once. The sequenced sample was PBMCs, obtained after 24 months of ibrutinib treatment. The receptors were sampled from a human donor with chronic lymphocytic leukemia.

The gene calls are TRBV6-5 and TRBJ1-1; a possible D gene is TRBD1 (6 bases). This CDR3 contains 15 residues. The ends were cut back, 6 bases at V and 5 bases at J, with 19 bases in the middle. The germline V gene has CDR1 MNHEY and CDR2 SVGAGI. CDR3 coding DNA: TGTGCCAGCAGATACCTATACAGGGCGAGGACTGAAGCTTTCTTT. It encodes CASRYLYRARTEAFF.

This clone was recorded a few times. The V gene is TRBV4-2, the J gene TRBJ2-5; 7 nucleotides line up with TRBD2. The CDR3 runs 15 residues. Germline V CDR1 and CDR2: LGHNA, YNFKEQ. V lost 2 bases to trimming and J lost 7 bases; unmatched junction nucleotides: 10. The CDR3 nucleotides read TGTGCCAGCAGCCAAACACTAGCCCCGGGGGGGACCCAGTACTTC. It specifies CASSQTLAPGGTQYF.

The V gene is TRBV7-9, the J gene TRBJ2-5, with 8 bases aligning to TRBD2. V dropped 4 bases and J dropped 5; count of bases not matched to a gene: 9. The germline V gene has CDR1 SEHNR and CDR2 FQNEAQ (reference sequence). This CDR3 contains 15 residues. In DNA form, the CDR3 reads TGTGCCAGCAGCTCGGGCGGGGGGTCCGTGGAGACCCAGTACTTC. Translating gives CASSSGGGSVETQYF.

This clone was recorded many times. This rearrangement joins TRBV21-1 to TRBJ1-3; the tabulated D call, TRBD1, remains unverified against the DNA. TRBV21-1 is a pseudogene. This CDR3 spans 16 amino acids. CDR3 coding DNA: TGTGCCAGCAGCAAAGGCCCGGACAGCTCTGGAAACACCATATATTTT. Amino acids: CASSKGPDSSGNTIYF.

This sequence joins TRBV7-9 and TRBJ2-7, with a tentative D call TRBD1 (6 bases). The V end was cut by 6 bases, the J end by 4 bases, with 13 bases between. CDR1 is SEHNR and CDR2 is FQNEAQ in the germline V gene (reference sequence). This CDR3 is 13 amino acids long. The CDR3 protein is CASSQNTGYEQYF. The CDR3, as DNA: TGTGCCAGCAGTCAAAACACAGGGTACGAGCAGTACTTC.

The chain joins TRBV6-5 to TRBJ2-7, with 7 bases fitting TRBD1. V was pared by 6 bases and J by 3 bases, with 8 bases of the junction left unmatched. Looked up from germline, CDR1 is MNHEY and CDR2 is SVGAGI. The CDR3 has 14 amino acids. CDR3 region: CASSRQGVGYEQYF. CDR3 in DNA: TGTGCCAGCAGCCGACAGGGAGTGGGCTACGAGCAGTACTTC.

The gene calls are TRBV28 and TRBJ2-3; TRBD1 aligns across 9 bases. The CDR3 consists of 14 residues. Germline CDR1 reads MDHEN; CDR2 reads SYDVKM. V shed 6 bases, J shed 4 bases, and the junction held 5 bases outside the gene matches. Here the CDR3 reads CASRDRGSPDTQYF. The CDR3 DNA reads TGTGCCAGCAGGGACAGGGGTAGCCCAGATACGCAGTATTTT.

In its sample, this clone was seen once. The chain is built from TRBV4-3 and TRBJ2-7; a possible D gene is TRBD2 (5 bases). The V gene's germline CDR1 is LGHNA and CDR2 YSLEER. The CDR3 has 17 amino acids. The V gene lost 0 bases and the J gene lost 2 bases, with 17 bases spanning the gap. The CDR3 loop is CASSQDFRADRPYEQYF. The CDR3 DNA reads TGCGCCAGCAGCCAAGATTTCAGAGCGGACCGACCCTACGAGCAGTACTTC.

The rearrangement links TRBV6-5 to TRBJ1-1, with no clear D. Per the germline V gene, CDR1 is MNHEY and CDR2 is SVGAGI. This CDR3 contains 14 residues. V was shortened by 2 bases and J by 5 bases, with 12 bases between the two germline ends. CDR3 loop: CASSYREVGTEAFF. DNA of the CDR3: TGTGCCAGCAGTTACAGGGAAGTAGGAACTGAAGCTTTCTTT.

The chain recombines TRBV28 with TRBJ1-4, with D maybe TRBD1 (6 bases). V was shortened by 6 bases and J by 4 bases, with 15 bases between the two germline ends. CDR1 and CDR2 from the germline V gene are MDHEN and SYDVKM. The CDR3 totals 15 residues. CDR3: CASRTNRDINEKLFF. The CDR3 DNA reads TGTGCCAGCAGAACCAACCGGGACATTAATGAAAAACTGTTTTTT.

This clone came up many times. The V call is TRBV7-8, the J call TRBJ1-5, with D perhaps TRBD1 (5 bases). Germline-derived CDR1 and CDR2 are SGHVS and FQNEAQ. Trimming took off 5 bases at V and 8 bases at J, with 16 bases between the two ends. This CDR3 comprises 14 residues. The CDR3 is CASSGGTTLEPQHF. The CDR3 DNA reads TGTGCCAGCAGCGGGGGGACGACGCTTGAGCCCCAGCATTTT.

The CDR3 sequence is CASSLADLADQETQYF. The CDR3 coding sequence is TGCGCCAGCAGCTTGGCCGATTTGGCGGACCAAGAGACCCAGTACTTC. This chain links TRBV5-1 with TRBJ2-5; D call uncertain. The CDR3 consists of 16 residues. Trimming stripped 0 bases from V and 0 bases from J, with 12 bases between. Germline V gene sequence: CDR1 SGHRS, CDR2 YFSETQ. Using reference TRBV5-1 and TRBJ2-5 for the parts outside the CDR3, the full variable domain is KAGVTQTPRYLIKTRGQQVTLSCSPISGHRSVSWYQQTPGQGLQFLFEYFSETQRNKGNFPGRFSGRQFSNSRSEMNVSTLELGDSALYLCASSLADLADQETQYFGPGTRLLVL.

The chain recombines TRBV28 with TRBJ1-3; D ambiguous. The length of the CDR3 is 14 residues. Germline V gene data show CDR1 as MDHEN and CDR2 as SYDVKM. The V and J ends lost 3 bases and 0 bases respectively, with 6 bases between them. The CDR3, as DNA: TGTGCCAGCAGTTTGCGCCGCTCTGGAAACACCATATATTTT. Its protein is CASSLRRSGNTIYF.

The rearrangement links TRBV27 to TRBJ1-3; D is undetermined. From germline, CDR1 is MNHEY and CDR2 SMNVEV (reference sequence). The CDR3 is 15 residues long. Deletions cut 4 bases from V and 0 bases from J, with 10 bases between. This CDR3 is CASSYRRSSGNTIYF. The DNA of the CDR3 is TGTGCCAGCAGTTACCGACGGAGCTCTGGAAACACCATATATTTT.

This chain connects TRBV28 to TRBJ1-6, with TRBD1 as a possible D gene (6 bases). The CDR3 is 14 residues long. V lost 9 bases to trimming and J lost 5 bases, with 14 bases between them. Germline V gene lookup returns CDR1 MDHEN and CDR2 SYDVKM. DNA of the CDR3: TGTGCCAGTCGACGGGGGCTCGATAATTCACCCCTCCACTTT. Translating gives CASRRGLDNSPLHF.

The rearrangement uses TRBV4-2 and TRBJ2-7; no firm D call. The germline CDR1 and CDR2 sequences are LGHNA and YNFKEQ. V lost 10 bases, J lost 3 bases, and 16 bases lay in between. This CDR3 is built from 13 residues. The CDR3 protein is CATSDGPNYEQYF. As DNA, the CDR3 is TGTGCCACCTCGGATGGGCCTAACTACGAGCAGTACTTC.

The rearrangement uses TRBV30 and TRBJ1-6; D is unclear. CDR3 length: 13 residues. V was pared by 7 bases and J by 9 bases, with 16 bases between. CDR1 and CDR2 (germline): GTSNPN, SVGIG (reference sequence). CDR3 DNA: TGTGCCTTCGCCGAAACTAGGCGTTCACCCCTCCACTTT. It is translated as CAFAETRRSPLHF.

The chain joins TRBV5-8 to TRBJ2-1; no definite D call. Germline V CDR1 and CDR2: SGHTS, YDEGEE. Trimming shortened V by 0 bases and J by 0 bases, and 10 bases separated the two germline ends. CDR3 length equals 16 residues. DNA of the CDR3: TGTGCCAGCAGCTTGGGTGCCCCGAGCTCCTACAATGAGCAGTTCTTC. It translates to CASSLGAPSSYNEQFF.

The chain joins TRBV14 to TRBJ2-7, with D perhaps TRBD1 (6 bases). The CDR3 has 14 amino acids. Germline lookup yields CDR1 SGHDN and CDR2 FVKESK. Trimming shortened V by 4 bases and J by 0 bases, and 10 bases separated the two germline ends. The CDR3, as DNA: TGTGCCAGCAGCCTCACAGGGAACTCCTACGAGCAGTACTTC. Its translation: CASSLTGNSYEQYF.

This chain uses TRBV18 with TRBJ1-1; D ambiguous. The V and J ends lost 0 bases and 6 bases respectively, with 8 bases between them. The CDR3 runs to 13 residues. The germline gives CDR1 KGHSH, CDR2 LQKENI. As DNA, the CDR3 is TGTGCCAGCTCACCACCGCTTCGGGCTGAAGCTTTCTTT. It encodes CASSPPLRAEAFF.

The chain has TRBV10-2 and TRBJ2-2; 12 positions match TRBD2. After removal of 2 bases from V and 7 bases from J, the junction contained 5 bases not matched to a gene. In germline, CDR1 is WSHSY, CDR2 SAAADI. The CDR3 length is 16 residues. This CDR3 reads CASSEPGLAGIGELFF. CDR3 sequence (DNA): TGCGCCAGCAGTGAGCCCGGACTAGCGGGGATCGGGGAGCTGTTTTTT.

The chain combines TRBV6-1 with TRBJ1-2, with a possible D match to TRBD1 (5 bases). CDR1 and CDR2 from the germline V gene are MNHNS and SASEGT. The CDR3 totals 14 residues. Trimming took 7 bases from V and 10 from J, leaving 22 bases between them. The CDR3 DNA sequence: TGTGCCAGCACCCCTGGGGGGGACGGCATGCACTACACCTTC. As protein: CASTPGGDGMHYTF.

The CDR3 loop reads CASSESRGKGTEAFF. The CDR3 DNA follows: TGCGCCAGCAGCGAGTCTAGGGGTAAAGGGACTGAAGCTTTCTTT. This chain uses TRBV4-3 with TRBJ1-1; D may be TRBD1 (5 bases). V shed 5 bases and J shed 5 bases, with 18 bases lying between them. The CDR3 totals 15 residues. Germline lookup yields CDR1 LGHNA and CDR2 YSLEER.

This clone has at least ten counts. The chain recombines TRBV5-6 with TRBJ1-5; a possible D gene is TRBD1 (5 bases). V was cut by 4 bases and J by 2 bases, with 22 bases left in between. The length of the CDR3 is 18 residues. The V gene's germline CDR1 is SGHDT and CDR2 YYEEEE. CDR3 sequence reads: CASSQGSKGFLGNQPQHF. The DNA of the CDR3 is TGTGCCAGCAGCCAGGGCTCAAAGGGTTTTCTTGGCAATCAGCCCCAGCATTTT.

The rearrangement joins TRBV19 to TRBJ1-5; 11 bases are a match to TRBD1. The CDR3 totals 15 residues. Germline V gives CDR1 LNHDA, CDR2 SQIVND (reference sequence). J was trimmed by 7 bases and V by 7 bases; bases with no gene match: 9. DNA for the CDR3: TGTGCCAGTACCCACCGGGACAGGGGGTACCAGCCCCAGCATTTT. Translation gives CASTHRDRGYQPQHF.

The chain links TRBV12-2 to TRBJ2-1. TRBV12-2 is shown as a pseudogene. The CDR3 runs 13 residues. Written as DNA, the CDR3 is TGTGCAAGTCGCTTTTCCAGCAAAAATGAGCAGTTCTTC. Translation gives CASRFSSKNEQFF.

This clone was counted a few times. This chain joins TRBV6-5 and TRBJ1-1; no clear D. V dropped 2 bases and J dropped 0 bases, with 4 bases sitting between them. The CDR3 is 13 amino acids. The germline V gene encodes CDR1 MNHEY and CDR2 SVGAGI. The CDR3 DNA follows: TGTGCCAGCAGTTACCTTATGAACACTGAAGCTTTCTTT. It yields the protein CASSYLMNTEAFF.

V usage is TRBV19 and J usage is TRBJ1-1; D not certain. Per germline, CDR1 LNHDA and CDR2 SQIVND (reference sequence). Trimming left V 6 bases short and J 0 bases short, with 11 bases between. The CDR3 totals 14 residues. The CDR3 DNA reads TGTGCCAGTAGGCCGACGGGAATGAACACTGAAGCTTTCTTT. It yields the protein CASRPTGMNTEAFF.

The chain has TRBV25-1 and TRBJ1-2; tentatively, D is TRBD1 (5 bases). V gave up 1 base and J gave up 6 bases, with 12 bases separating them. CDR1 MGHDK and CDR2 SYGVNS come from the germline V gene. The CDR3 consists of 14 residues. The CDR3 reads CASSEFGTHDGYTF. As DNA, the CDR3 is TGTGCCAGCAGTGAATTCGGGACCCATGATGGCTACACCTTC.

This clone was counted a single time. The chain has TRBV2 and TRBJ2-1, with a tentative D call TRBD1 (5 bases). This CDR3 spans 13 amino acids. Trimming took off 3 bases at V and 10 bases at J, with 13 bases between the two ends. Germline assignment: CDR1 SNHLY and CDR2 FYNNEI. The CDR3 spells CASSEGPLGEQFF. The DNA for the CDR3 is TGTGCCAGCAGTGAGGGGCCCCTGGGGGAGCAGTTCTTC.

The V gene is TRBV7-3, the J gene TRBJ1-2; 9 bases are a match to TRBD1. Germline trimming cut 5 bases from V and 8 bases from J; bases unmatched to any gene: 12. Germline V CDR1 and CDR2: SGHTA, FQGTGA. The CDR3 contains 15 residues. The CDR3 here is CASSPSGQGSRGYTF. In DNA form, the CDR3 reads TGTGCCAGCAGCCCCTCGGGACAGGGCTCGCGCGGCTACACCTTC.

The chain recombines TRBV28 with TRBJ1-4, with 11 positions matching TRBD1. After removal of 5 bases from V and 6 bases from J, the junction contained 5 bases not matched to a gene. Germline V gene sequence: CDR1 MDHEN, CDR2 SYDVKM. The CDR3 runs 15 residues. The CDR3 sequence: CASSAPGQGDEKLFF. The DNA of the CDR3 is TGTGCCAGCAGTGCCCCGGGACAGGGGGATGAAAAACTGTTTTTT.